This TCR beta chain was sequenced for a study of T-cell memory formation after mild COVID-19. Study-wide points: SARS-CoV-2 specificity was not confirmed for second-wave clones peaking on day 37. Pre-infection memory harbored some responding clones, suggesting cross-reactive memory joined. Later expanders leaned CD4+, whereas day 15 to 85 contracting clones were balanced CD4/CD8.

Using constant-segment primers, 5'RACE produced TCR alpha and TCR beta cDNA libraries carrying sample barcodes and UMIs. Each CDR3 protein gets one entry after TCRdb re-called the 5' RACE reads with MiXCR. The data show some 270,000 distinct CDR3 sequences, over 15% seen once. Germline V CDR1 and CDR2: MNHNS, SASEGT. Trimming cost V 5 bases and J 0 bases; bases outside gene matches: 8. CDR3 length equals 16 residues. Note on this clonotype: The antigen is unknown.

The chain recombines TRBV6-1 with TRBJ2-5, with 8 bases identical to TRBD1. Specimen: PBMCs or a T cell subset sorted from them (not recorded which). This clonotype originated in an adult woman who had mild COVID-19 (a few samples of this study predate the infection). Cell type and time point are not known. The CDR3 here is CASSPPGTGHQETQYF. For the CDR3, the DNA is TGTGCCAGCAGTCCCCCCGGGACAGGACACCAAGAGACCCAGTACTTC.